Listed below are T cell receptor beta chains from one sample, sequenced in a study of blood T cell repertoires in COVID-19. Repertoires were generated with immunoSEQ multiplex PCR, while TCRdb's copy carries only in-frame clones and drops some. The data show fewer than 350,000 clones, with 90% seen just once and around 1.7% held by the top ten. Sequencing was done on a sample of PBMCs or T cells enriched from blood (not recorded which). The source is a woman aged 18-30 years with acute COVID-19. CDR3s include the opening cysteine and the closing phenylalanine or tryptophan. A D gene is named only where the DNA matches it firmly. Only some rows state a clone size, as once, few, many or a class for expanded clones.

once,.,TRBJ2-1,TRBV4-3,TGCGCCAGCAGCCAAGGGCGGAGCTCCTACAATGAGCAGTTCTTC,CASSQGRSSYNEQFF
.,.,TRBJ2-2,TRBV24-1,TGTGCCACCAGTGATTTGCTGGGGAGAGGTATTGTCGGAACCGGGGAGCTGTTTTTT,CATSDLLGRGIVGTGELFF
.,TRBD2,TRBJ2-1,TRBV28,TGTGCCAGCAGTTTTAGCGGGAGCGACTACAATGAGCAGTTCTTC,CASSFSGSDYNEQFF
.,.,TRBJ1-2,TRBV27,TGTGCCAGCAGACCCGGACTCTCTTATGGCTACACCTTC,CASRPGLSYGYTF
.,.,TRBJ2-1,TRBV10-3,TGTGCCATCAGTGAGTCACGCCCGGACAATGAGCAGTTCTTC,CAISESRPDNEQFF
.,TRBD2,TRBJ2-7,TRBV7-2,TGTGCCAGCAGCTTAAGTAGCGGGACCTCCTACGAGCAGTACTTC,CASSLSSGTSYEQYF
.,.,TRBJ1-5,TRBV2,TGTGCCAGCAGTGAGGAGGGGAGCGGTCAGCCCCAGCATTTT,CASSEEGSGQPQHF
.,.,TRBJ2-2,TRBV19,TGTGCCAGTAGTATCGGAGGGAGGTACACCGGGGAGCTGTTTTTT,CASSIGGRYTGELFF
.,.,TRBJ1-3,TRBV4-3,TGCGCCAGCAGCCGCGAAAGACAGGACCTCTCTGGAAACACCATATATTTT,CASSRERQDLSGNTIYF
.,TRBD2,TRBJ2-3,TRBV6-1,TGTGCCAGCAGTGAAGCGCTTAGCGGGAGAGGTCCAGATACGCAGTATTTT,CASSEALSGRGPDTQYF
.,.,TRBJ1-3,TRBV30,TGTGCCTGGAGGGTTCCGATTAGCTGGCTTGGAAACACCATATATTTT,CAWRVPISWLGNTIYF
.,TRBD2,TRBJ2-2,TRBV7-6,TGTGCCAGCAGCTTAGCGGGAGGGACCTCCGGGGAGCTGTTTTTT,CASSLAGGTSGELFF
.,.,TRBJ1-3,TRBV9,TGTGCCAGCAGTCTCGGGGGAGACCTCTCTGGAAACACCATATATTTT,CASSLGGDLSGNTIYF
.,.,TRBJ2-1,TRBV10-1,TGCGCCAGCAGTAAAGAGTACAATGAGCAGTTCTTC,CASSKEYNEQFF
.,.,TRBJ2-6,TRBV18,TGTGCCAGCTCACCAAGCCGGTCGTCGGGGGCCAACGTCCTGACTTTC,CASSPSRSSGANVLTF
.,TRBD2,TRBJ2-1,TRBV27,TGTGCCAGCACCTATAGCGGGAGGGGAGACAATGAGCAGTTCTTC,CASTYSGRGDNEQFF
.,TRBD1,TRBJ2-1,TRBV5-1,TGCGCCAGCAGCTTGGTACAGGGGTTGGACAATGAGCAGTTCTTC,CASSLVQGLDNEQFF
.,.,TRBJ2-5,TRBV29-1,TGCAGCGTTGTTTGGGGTCCGGCCCAGGGGATCCAAGAGACCCAGTACTTC,CSVVWGPAQGIQETQYF
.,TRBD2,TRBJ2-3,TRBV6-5,TGTGCCAGCAGTTATGAGCGGGAGGGCCTTGATACGCAGTATTTT,CASSYEREGLDTQYF
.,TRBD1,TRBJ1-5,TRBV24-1,TGTGCCACCAGTGATGGGACAGGGGGAAATCAGCCCCAGCATTTT,CATSDGTGGNQPQHF
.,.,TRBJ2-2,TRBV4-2,TGTGCCAGCAGCCCCTCCCCCGGGAGCACCGGGGAGCTGTTTTTT,CASSPSPGSTGELFF
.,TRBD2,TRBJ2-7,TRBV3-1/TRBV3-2,TGTGCCAGCAGCCCCTGGACTAGCGGGAGTTCCTACGAGCAGTACTTC,CASSPWTSGSSYEQYF
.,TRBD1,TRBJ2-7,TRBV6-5,TGTGCCAGCAGTTCACCGGGACAGGGGGCCGTTTACGAGCAGTACTTC,CASSSPGQGAVYEQYF
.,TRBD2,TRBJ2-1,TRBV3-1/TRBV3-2,TGTGCCAGCAGCTTGACTAGCCAGAAGCAGTTCTTC,CASSLTSQKQFF
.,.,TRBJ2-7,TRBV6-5,TGTGCCAGCAGTAGCGGCTCCTACGAGCAGTACTTC,CASSSGSYEQYF
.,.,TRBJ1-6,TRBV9,TGTGCCAGCAGCGTAGCTTCCAGGACGGGATCACCCCTCCACTTT,CASSVASRTGSPLHF
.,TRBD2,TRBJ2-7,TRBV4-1,TGCGCCAGCAGCCAGGGGACTAGCGGGGGCGTAAGCTCCTACGAGCAGTACTTC,CASSQGTSGGVSSYEQYF
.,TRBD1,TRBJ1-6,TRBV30,TGTGCCATGAGTCGCGACAGGGGTAATTCACCCCTCCACTTT,CAMSRDRGNSPLHF
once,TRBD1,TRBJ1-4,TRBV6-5,TGTGCCAGCAGTTACTCGGGGATGGGACAGAATGAAAAACTGTTTTTT,CASSYSGMGQNEKLFF
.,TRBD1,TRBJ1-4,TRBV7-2,TGTGCCAGCAGCTCCAGTAGTACAGGGGCGCGGGAAAAACTGTTTTTT,CASSSSSTGAREKLFF
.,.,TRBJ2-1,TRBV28,TGTGCCAGCAGTTTGAGGTTCGGGTCGAATGAGCAGTTCTTC,CASSLRFGSNEQFF
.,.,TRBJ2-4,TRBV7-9,TGTGCCAGCAGCTTAGCACAGGCCAGCATTCAGTACTTC,CASSLAQASIQYF
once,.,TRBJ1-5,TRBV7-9,TGTGCCAGCATCATACAAGAGTTAGTGGGAGCCCAGCCCCAGCATTTT,CASIIQELVGAQPQHF
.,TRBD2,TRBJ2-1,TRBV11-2,TGTGCCAGCAGCCTCCAGCGGGAGAAGGGTAGTGAGCAGTTCTTC,CASSLQREKGSEQFF
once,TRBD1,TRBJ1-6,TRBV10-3,TGTGCCATCAGTGGGGACAGGGGAAGAGGTTCACCCCTCCACTTT,CAISGDRGRGSPLHF
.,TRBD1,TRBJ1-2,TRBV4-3,TGCGCCAGCAGCCAAGATCTACAGGGGTGGAACTATGGCTACACCTTC,CASSQDLQGWNYGYTF
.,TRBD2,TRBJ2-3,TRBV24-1,TGTGCCACCAGTTCTAGCGGGAGAGCAGATACGCAGTATTTT,CATSSSGRADTQYF
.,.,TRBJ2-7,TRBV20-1,TGCAGTGCTAGTGGAAAACAGGGTGTAGTGGGAGAGCAGTACTTC,CSASGKQGVVGEQYF
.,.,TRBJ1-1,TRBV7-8,TGTGCCAGCAGCTTAGCGAAGGGGATCGGAAACCCCGGAGTTTCGGAAGCTTTCTTT,CASSLAKGIGNPGVSEAFF
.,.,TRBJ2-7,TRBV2,TGTGCCAGCAGTCGTTACGAGCAGTACTTC,CASSRYEQYF
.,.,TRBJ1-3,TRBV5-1,TGCGCCAGCAGCTTGTATGCGGGGTCTGGAAACACCATATATTTT,CASSLYAGSGNTIYF
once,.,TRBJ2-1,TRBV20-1,TGCAGTGCTAGTAGTTTCAGTGATCCTAGAAATGAGCAGTTCTTC,CSASSFSDPRNEQFF
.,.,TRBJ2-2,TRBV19,TGTGCCAGTAGTATAGCGGCGGGAACTACCGGGGAGCTGTTTTTT,CASSIAAGTTGELFF
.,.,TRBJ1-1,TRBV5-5,TGTGCCAGCAGCTGGGCTTGGAATAACGCGAAAATAACTGAAGCTTTCTTT,CASSWAWNNAKITEAFF
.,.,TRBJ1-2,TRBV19,TGTGCCAGTAGGGACAGTATCAACTATGGCTACACCTTC,CASRDSINYGYTF
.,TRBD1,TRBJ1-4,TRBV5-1,TGCGCCAGCAGCTCCGGGACAGGGTATGAAAAACTGTTTTTT,CASSSGTGYEKLFF
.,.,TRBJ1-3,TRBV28,TGTGCCAGCAGTTTCCTGTACAGGGAAGGATCTGGAAACACCATATATTTT,CASSFLYREGSGNTIYF
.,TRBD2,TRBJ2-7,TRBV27,TGTGCCAGCAGGATATGGGGGACTAGCGGGGACACCTACGAGCAGTACTTC,CASRIWGTSGDTYEQYF
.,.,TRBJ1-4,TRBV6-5,TGTGCCAGCAGTCCTAGGGGCCCTGGTAATGAAAAACTGTTTTTT,CASSPRGPGNEKLFF
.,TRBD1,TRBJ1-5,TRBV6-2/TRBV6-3,TGTGCCAGCAGCGGACAGGGAGGTAGCAATCAGCCCCAGCATTTT,CASSGQGGSNQPQHF
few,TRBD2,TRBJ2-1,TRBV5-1,TGCGCCAGCAGTTTGACTAGCGGGAGCTCCTACAATGAGCAGTTCTTC,CASSLTSGSSYNEQFF